This entry is about one T cell receptor (beta chain). This CDR3 has 17 residues. V was shortened by 1 base and J by 0 bases, with 16 bases between the two germline ends. Germline V lookup: CDR1 SGHDT, CDR2 YYEEEE. Authors' analysis steps: It was from reference gene primer amplification that nucleated cell counts were estimated. Sequenced by immunoSEQ multiplex PCR; TCRdb stores in-frame clones only, minus some. V, J and clone size were drawn from that table, and D and trimming were deduced from the DNA. The table has about 260,000 clones, about 80% seen once. This specimen belongs to a study of blood T cell repertoires in COVID-19. Study-wide background: COVID-19 samples from acute and convalescent phases originated in the United States, Italy and Spain. Sample material is recorded as cDNA or gDNA derived from T cells, B-cell-depleted T cells, or PBMCs.

The chain uses TRBV5-6 and TRBJ2-5; no clear D gene. The TCR sequence derives from a woman older than 75 with acute or convalescent COVID-19. The sequencing input was peripheral blood. In nucleotides, the CDR3 is TGTGCCAGCAGCTTGCAAGGTCGGCGGAGAGACCAAGAGACCCAGTACTTC. This gives the protein CASSLQGRRRDQETQYF.